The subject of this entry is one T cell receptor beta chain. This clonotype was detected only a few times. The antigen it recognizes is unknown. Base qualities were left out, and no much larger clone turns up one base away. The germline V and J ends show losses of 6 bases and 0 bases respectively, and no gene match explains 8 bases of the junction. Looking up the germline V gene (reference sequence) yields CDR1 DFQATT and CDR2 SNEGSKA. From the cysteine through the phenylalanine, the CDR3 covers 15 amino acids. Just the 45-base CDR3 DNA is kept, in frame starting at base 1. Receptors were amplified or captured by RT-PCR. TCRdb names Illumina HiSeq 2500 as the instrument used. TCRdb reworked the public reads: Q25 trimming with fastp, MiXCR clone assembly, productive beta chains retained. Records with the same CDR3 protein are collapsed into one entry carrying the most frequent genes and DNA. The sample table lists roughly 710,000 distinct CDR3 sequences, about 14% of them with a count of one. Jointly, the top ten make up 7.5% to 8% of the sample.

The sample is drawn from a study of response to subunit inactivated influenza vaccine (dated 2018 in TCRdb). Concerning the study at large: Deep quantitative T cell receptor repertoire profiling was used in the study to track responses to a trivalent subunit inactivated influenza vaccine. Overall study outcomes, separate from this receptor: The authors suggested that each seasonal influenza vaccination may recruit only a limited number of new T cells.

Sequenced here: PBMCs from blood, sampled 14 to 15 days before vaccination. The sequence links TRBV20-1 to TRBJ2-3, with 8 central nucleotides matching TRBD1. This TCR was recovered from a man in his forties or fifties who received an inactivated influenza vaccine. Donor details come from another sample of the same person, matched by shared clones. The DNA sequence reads TGCAGTGCCACTACAGGACAGGGCAGCACAGATACGCAGTATTTT. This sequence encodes CSATTGQGSTDTQYF.